This TCR beta chain emerged from a study of shared clonotypes between healthy human individuals. At the level of the study: Each donor had three CD4 naive, three CD4 memory, two CD8 naive and one CD8 memory plate. General study points: Clonotypes shared by all four donors outscored non-shared clonotypes in generation probability.

The CDR3 runs to 13 residues. The germline V and J ends were trimmed by 3 bases and 9 bases, with 14 bases remaining between them. Per germline, CDR1 MDHEN and CDR2 SYDVKM. Comment on this clone: What it binds is unknown.

Repertoires were generated with immunoSEQ multiplex PCR, while TCRdb's copy carries only in-frame clones and drops some. The data hold about 2.3 million clones, with more than 85% observed a single time. Sample: naive CD4+ T cells from PBMCs. The subset is: CD45RA+ positively selected. This sequence was found in a man younger than 30 in good health. Some clones in this sample may be carry-over from other donors' samples. V and J are TRBV28 and TRBJ1-2; D is unresolved. This chain's CDR3 is CASSFMRVGSYTF. The CDR3 nucleotides are TGTGCCAGCAGTTTCATGAGGGTCGGGAGCTACACCTTC.